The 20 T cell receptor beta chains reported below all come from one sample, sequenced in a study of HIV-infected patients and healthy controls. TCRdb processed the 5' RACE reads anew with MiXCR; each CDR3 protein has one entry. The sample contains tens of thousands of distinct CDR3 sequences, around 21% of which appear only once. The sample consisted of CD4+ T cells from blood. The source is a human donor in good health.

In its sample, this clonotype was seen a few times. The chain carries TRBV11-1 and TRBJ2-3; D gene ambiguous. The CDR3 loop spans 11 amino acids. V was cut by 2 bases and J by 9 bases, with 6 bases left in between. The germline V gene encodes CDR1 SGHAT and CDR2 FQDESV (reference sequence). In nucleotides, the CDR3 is TGTGCCAGCAGCTTACTTGCGACGCAGTATTTT. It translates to CASSLLATQYF.

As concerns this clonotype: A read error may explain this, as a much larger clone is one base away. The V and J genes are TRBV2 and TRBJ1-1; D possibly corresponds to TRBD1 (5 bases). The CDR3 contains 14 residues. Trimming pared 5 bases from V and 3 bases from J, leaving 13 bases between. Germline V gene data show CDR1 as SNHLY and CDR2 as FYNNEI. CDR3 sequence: CASSQGLGDTEAFF. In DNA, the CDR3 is TGTGCCAGCAGTCAGGGTCTGGGGGACACTGAAGCTTTCTTT.

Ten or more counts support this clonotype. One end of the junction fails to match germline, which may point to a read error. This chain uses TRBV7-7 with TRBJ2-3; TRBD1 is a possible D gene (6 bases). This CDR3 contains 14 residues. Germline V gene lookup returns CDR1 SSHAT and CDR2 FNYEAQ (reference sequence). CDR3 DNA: TGTGCTAGCAGCCCAGGACAGTCCACAGATACGCAGTATTTT. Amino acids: CASSPGQSTDTQYF.

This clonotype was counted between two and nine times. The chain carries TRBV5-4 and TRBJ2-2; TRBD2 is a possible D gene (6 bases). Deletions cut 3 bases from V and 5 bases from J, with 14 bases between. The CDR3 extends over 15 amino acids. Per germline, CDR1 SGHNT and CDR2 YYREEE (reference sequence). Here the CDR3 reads CASSWRALGTGELFF. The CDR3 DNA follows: TGTGCCAGCAGCTGGAGGGCCCTCGGGACCGGGGAGCTGTTTTTT.

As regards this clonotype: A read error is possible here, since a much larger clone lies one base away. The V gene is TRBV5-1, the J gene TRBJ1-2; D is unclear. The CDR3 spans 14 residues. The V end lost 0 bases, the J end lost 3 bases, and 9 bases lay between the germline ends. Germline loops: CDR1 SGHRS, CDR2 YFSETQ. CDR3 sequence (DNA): TGCGCCAGCAGCTTGGGAGTCCGGGACTATGGCTACACCTTC. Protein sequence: CASSLGVRDYGYTF.

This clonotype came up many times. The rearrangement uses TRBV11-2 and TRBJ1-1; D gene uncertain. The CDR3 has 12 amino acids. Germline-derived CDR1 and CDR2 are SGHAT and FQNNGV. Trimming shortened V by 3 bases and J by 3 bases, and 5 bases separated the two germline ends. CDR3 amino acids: CASSLSDTEAFF. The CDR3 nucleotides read TGTGCCAGCAGCTTGTCGGACACTGAAGCTTTCTTT. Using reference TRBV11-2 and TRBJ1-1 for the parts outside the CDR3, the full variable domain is EAGVAQSPRYKIIEKRQSVAFWCNPISGHATLYWYQQILGQGPKLLIQFQNNGVVDDSQLPKDRFSAERLKGVDSTLKIQPAKLEDSAVYLCASSLSDTEAFFGQGTRLTVV.

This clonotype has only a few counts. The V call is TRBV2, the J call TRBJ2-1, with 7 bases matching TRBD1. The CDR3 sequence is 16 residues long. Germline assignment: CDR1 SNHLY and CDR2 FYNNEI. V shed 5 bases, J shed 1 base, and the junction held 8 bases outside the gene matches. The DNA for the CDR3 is TGTGCCAGCAGTCTCGGGACAGACTTTTCCTACAATGAGCAGTTCTTC. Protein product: CASSLGTDFSYNEQFF.

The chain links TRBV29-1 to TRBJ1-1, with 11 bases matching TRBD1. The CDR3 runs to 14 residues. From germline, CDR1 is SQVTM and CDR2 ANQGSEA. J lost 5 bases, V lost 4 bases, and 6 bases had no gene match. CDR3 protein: CSVAIGTGGTEAFF. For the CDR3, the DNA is TGCAGCGTTGCAATCGGGACAGGGGGAACTGAAGCTTTCTTT. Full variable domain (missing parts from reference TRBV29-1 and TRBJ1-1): SAVISQKPSRDICQRGTSLTIQCQVDSQVTMMFWYRQQPGQSLTLIATANQGSEATYESGFVIDKFPISRPNLTFSTLTVSNMSPEDSSIYLCSVAIGTGGTEAFFGQGTRLTVV.

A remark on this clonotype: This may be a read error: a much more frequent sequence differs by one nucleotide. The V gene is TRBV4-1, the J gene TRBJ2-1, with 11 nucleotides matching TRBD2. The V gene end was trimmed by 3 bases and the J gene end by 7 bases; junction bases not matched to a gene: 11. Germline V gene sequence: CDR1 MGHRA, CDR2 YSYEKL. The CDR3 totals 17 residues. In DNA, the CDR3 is TGCGCCAGCAGCCAGGGTTCTCGGTCTAGCGGGAGGAATGAGCAGTTCTTC. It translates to CASSQGSRSSGRNEQFF.

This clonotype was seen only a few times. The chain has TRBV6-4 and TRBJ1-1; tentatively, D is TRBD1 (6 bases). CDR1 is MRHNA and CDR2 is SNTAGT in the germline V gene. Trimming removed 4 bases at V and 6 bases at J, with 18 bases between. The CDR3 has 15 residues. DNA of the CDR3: TGTGCCAGCAGTGCATCCCTAGGGGGTATAGCTGAAGCTTTCTTT. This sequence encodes CASSASLGGIAEAFF.

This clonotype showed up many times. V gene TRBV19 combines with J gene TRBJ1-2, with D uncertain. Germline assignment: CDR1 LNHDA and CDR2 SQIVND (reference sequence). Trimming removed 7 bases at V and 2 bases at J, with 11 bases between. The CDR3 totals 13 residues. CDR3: CASNINKNYGYTF. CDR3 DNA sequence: TGTGCCAGTAACATTAACAAGAACTATGGCTACACCTTC.

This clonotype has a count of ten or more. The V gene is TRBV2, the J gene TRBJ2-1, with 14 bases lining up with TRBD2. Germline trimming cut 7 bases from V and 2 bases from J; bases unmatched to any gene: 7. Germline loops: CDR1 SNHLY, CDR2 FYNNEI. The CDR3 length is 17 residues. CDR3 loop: CASNRLAGGATYNEQFF. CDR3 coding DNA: TGTGCCAGCAACCGACTAGCGGGGGGGGCTACCTACAATGAGCAGTTCTTC.

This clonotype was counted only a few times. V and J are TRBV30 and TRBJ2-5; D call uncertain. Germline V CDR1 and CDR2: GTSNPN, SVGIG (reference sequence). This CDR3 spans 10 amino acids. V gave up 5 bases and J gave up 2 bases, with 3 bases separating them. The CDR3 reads CAWGQETQYF. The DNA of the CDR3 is TGTGCCTGGGGACAAGAGACCCAGTACTTC.

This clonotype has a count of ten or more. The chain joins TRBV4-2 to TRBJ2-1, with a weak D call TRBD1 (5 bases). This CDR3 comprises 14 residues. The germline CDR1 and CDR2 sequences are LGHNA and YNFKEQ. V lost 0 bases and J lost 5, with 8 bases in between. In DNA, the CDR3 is TGTGCCAGCAGCCAAGAGGTCAGGGACAATGAGCAGTTCTTC. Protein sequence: CASSQEVRDNEQFF.

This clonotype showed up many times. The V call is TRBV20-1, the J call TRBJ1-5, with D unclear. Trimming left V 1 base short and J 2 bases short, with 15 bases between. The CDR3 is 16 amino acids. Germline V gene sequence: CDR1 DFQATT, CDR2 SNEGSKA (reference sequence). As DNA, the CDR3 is TGCAGTGCTAGAGTCATTGGGAAACGGGGCAATCAGCCCCAGCATTTT. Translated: CSARVIGKRGNQPQHF.

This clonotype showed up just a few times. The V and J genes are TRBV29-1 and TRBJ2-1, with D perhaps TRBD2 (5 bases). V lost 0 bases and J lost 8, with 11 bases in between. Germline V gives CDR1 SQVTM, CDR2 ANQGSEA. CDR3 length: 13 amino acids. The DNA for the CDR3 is TGCAGCGTTGAAGATGATTGGAGGCATGAGCAGTTCTTC. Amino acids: CSVEDDWRHEQFF.

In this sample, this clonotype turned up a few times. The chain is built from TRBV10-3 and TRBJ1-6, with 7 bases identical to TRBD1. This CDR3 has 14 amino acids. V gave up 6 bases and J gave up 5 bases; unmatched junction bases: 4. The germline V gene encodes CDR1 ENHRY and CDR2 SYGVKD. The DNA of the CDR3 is TGTGCCATCAGCCGGGACAGAGATAATTCACCCCTCCACTTT. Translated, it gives CAISRDRDNSPLHF.

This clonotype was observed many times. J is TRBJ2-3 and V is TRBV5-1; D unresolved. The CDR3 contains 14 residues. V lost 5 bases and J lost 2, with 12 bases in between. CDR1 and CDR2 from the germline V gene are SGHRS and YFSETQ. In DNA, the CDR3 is TGCGCCAGCAGACCCTCACACATCACAGATACGCAGTATTTT. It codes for CASRPSHITDTQYF. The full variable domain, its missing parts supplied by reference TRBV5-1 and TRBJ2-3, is KAGVTQTPRYLIKTRGQQVTLSCSPISGHRSVSWYQQTPGQGLQFLFEYFSETQRNKGNFPGRFSGRQFSNSRSEMNVSTLELGDSALYLCASRPSHITDTQYFGPGTRLTVL.

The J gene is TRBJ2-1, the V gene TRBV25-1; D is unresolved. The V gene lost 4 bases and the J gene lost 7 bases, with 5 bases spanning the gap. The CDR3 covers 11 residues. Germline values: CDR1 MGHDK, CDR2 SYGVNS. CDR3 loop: CASSARNEQFF. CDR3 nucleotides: TGTGCCAGCAGTGCTCGGAATGAGCAGTTCTTC. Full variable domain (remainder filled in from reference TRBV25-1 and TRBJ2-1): EADIYQTPRYLVIGTGKKITLECSQTMGHDKMYWYQQDPGMELHLIHYSYGVNSTEKGDLSSESTVSRIRTEHFPLTLESARPSHTSQYLCASSARNEQFFGPGTRLTVL.

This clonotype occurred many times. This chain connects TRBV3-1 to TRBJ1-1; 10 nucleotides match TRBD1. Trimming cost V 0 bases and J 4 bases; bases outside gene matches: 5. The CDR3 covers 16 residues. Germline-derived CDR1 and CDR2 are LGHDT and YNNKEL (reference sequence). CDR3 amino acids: CASSQDSGQGVTEAFF. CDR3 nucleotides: TGTGCCAGCAGCCAAGATTCCGGACAGGGGGTCACTGAAGCTTTCTTT.